Below are 21 T cell receptor beta chains sequenced from a single sample in a study of blood T cell repertoires in COVID-19. The protocol was immunoSEQ multiplex PCR, while the TCRdb copy is restricted to in-frame clones and leaves out a portion. The table has around 61,000 clones, 89% seen once; the top ten hold approximately 1.5%. The sample taken for sequencing was peripheral blood. These receptors were obtained from a man between 60 and 75 years old with acute or convalescent COVID-19.

This sequence joins TRBV6-6 and TRBJ1-5, with a tentative D call TRBD1 (5 bases). The germline CDR1 and CDR2 sequences are MNHNY and SVGAGI (reference sequence). V was cut by 2 bases and J by 4 bases, with 12 bases left in between. The CDR3 covers 15 residues. The CDR3 coding sequence is TGTGCCAGCAGTTACATGGGGCAGACAAATCAGCCCCAGCATTTT. It specifies CASSYMGQTNQPQHF.

The genes are TRBV4-1 and TRBJ1-2; a possible D gene is TRBD1 (6 bases). Trimming cost V 0 bases and J 0 bases, with 8 bases left between them. There are 15 residues in the CDR3. CDR1 is MGHRA, CDR2 YSYEKL, per germline. As DNA, the CDR3 is TGCGCCAGCAGCCAAGAAACAGGGTCTAACTATGGCTACACCTTC. As protein: CASSQETGSNYGYTF.

The V gene is TRBV5-1, the J gene TRBJ1-2; no definite D call. Germline CDR1 and CDR2: SGHRS and YFSETQ. This CDR3 has 14 residues. V was cut by 3 bases and J by 7 bases, with 16 bases left in between. CDR3 residues: CASSSSSGTGGYTF. In DNA form, the CDR3 reads TGCGCCAGCAGCTCCTCTTCCGGTACTGGTGGCTACACCTTC.

This chain joins TRBV28 and TRBJ1-6, with 8 bases that match TRBD1. This CDR3 is 15 amino acids long. CDR1 and CDR2 from the germline V gene are MDHEN and SYDVKM. The ends lost 8 bases at V and 8 bases at J; junction bases unmatched: 11. CDR3 bases: TGTGCCAGCGGACCGTCAGGACAGGGATATTCACCCCTCCACTTT. Its protein product is CASGPSGQGYSPLHF.

As to this clone: One end of the junction fails to match germline, which may point to a read error. The chain combines TRBV7-8 with TRBJ2-7, with 8 positions matching TRBD1. Germline loops: CDR1 SGHVS, CDR2 FQNEAQ. This CDR3 comprises 16 residues. The CDR3 region has the DNA TGTGCCAGCATCCTCGATAGCGGACAGGGAACCTACGCGCAGTACTTC. Its translation is CASILDSGQGTYAQYF.

The genes are TRBV6-5 and TRBJ2-1, with D uncertain. Germline loops: CDR1 MNHEY, CDR2 SVGAGI. The CDR3 length is 15 residues. The V gene lost 2 bases and the J gene lost 1 base, with 9 bases spanning the gap. The CDR3 loop is CASSYGLGSYNEQFF. DNA for the CDR3: TGTGCCAGCAGTTACGGGCTTGGGTCCTACAATGAGCAGTTCTTC.

J is TRBJ2-7 and V is TRBV19, with D tentatively TRBD1 (5 bases). Trimming removed 5 bases at V and 0 bases at J, with 8 bases between. Germline V gene sequence: CDR1 LNHDA, CDR2 SQIVND (reference sequence). The CDR3 covers 13 residues. CDR3 in DNA: TGTGCCAGTAGTCCGGACACCTCCTACGAGCAGTACTTC. This codes for CASSPDTSYEQYF.

The rearrangement uses TRBV6-5 and TRBJ1-1, with 7 bases lining up with TRBD1. This CDR3 is built from 14 residues. V was clipped by 5 bases and J by 0 bases; unmatched bases: 3. The germline V gene has CDR1 MNHEY and CDR2 SVGAGI. CDR3 sequence: CASSRDSLNTEAFF. For the CDR3, the DNA is TGTGCCAGCAGTCGGGACAGCTTGAACACTGAAGCTTTCTTT.

V usage is TRBV2 and J usage is TRBJ2-2, with 7 bases lining up with TRBD1. The germline V gene encodes CDR1 SNHLY and CDR2 FYNNEI. The V gene end was trimmed by 6 bases and the J gene end by 9 bases; junction bases not matched to a gene: 16. The CDR3 covers 16 residues. The CDR3 DNA follows: TGTGCCAGCAGCAAACTAACAGGGGTGGGAAACCGGGAGCTGTTTTTT. Encoded protein: CASSKLTGVGNRELFF.

This sequence joins TRBV11-1 and TRBJ2-2; 7 bases fit TRBD1. V was pared by 5 bases and J by 4 bases, with 7 bases of the junction left unmatched. The length of the CDR3 is 15 residues. Germline values: CDR1 SGHAT, CDR2 FQDESV (reference sequence). CDR3 sequence: CASSRQGIGTGELFF. In DNA form, the CDR3 reads TGTGCCAGCAGCCGACAGGGAATCGGCACCGGGGAGCTGTTTTTT.

The chain employs TRBV11-1 and TRBJ1-2, with D tentatively TRBD1 (5 bases). The germline CDR1 and CDR2 sequences are SGHAT and FQDESV (reference sequence). This CDR3 has 13 amino acids. Trimming cost V 8 bases and J 10 bases, with 20 bases left between them. The CDR3 DNA is TGTGCCAGCTCTCTTCAGGGCCTGGATGACTACACCTTC. Its protein product is CASSLQGLDDYTF.

Only one count was recorded for this clone. V and J are TRBV19 and TRBJ1-2; 8 bases align to TRBD1. Trimming at V came to 8 bases and at J to 9 bases, leaving 17 bases not matched to a gene. The CDR3 extends over 15 amino acids. Germline-derived CDR1 and CDR2 are LNHDA and SQIVND (reference sequence). The CDR3 region has the DNA TGTGCCAGTCGCACCGAGACAGGGGTGATTTCAAGCTACACCTTC. It encodes CASRTETGVISSYTF.

This clone was seen more than once but under ten times. CDR3 bases: TGTGCCAGCAGCCCGGGTAGCACGCAGTATTTT. Translation gives CASSPGSTQYF. The rearrangement uses TRBV12-3 or TRBV12-4 and TRBJ2-3; the D is unclear. The CDR3 length is 11 residues. Between the trimmed V and J ends, which lost 6 bases and 9 bases, there was a span of 10 bases.

Only a few counts were recorded for this clone. V usage is TRBV7-9 and J usage is TRBJ1-1, with 9 bases that match TRBD1. The CDR3 totals 14 residues. V lost 5 bases, J lost 0 bases, and 1 base stayed unmatched. Germline assignment: CDR1 SEHNR and CDR2 FQNEAQ (reference sequence). Here the CDR3 DNA reads TGTGCCAGCAGCCGGGACAGGGTGAACACTGAAGCTTTCTTT. This sequence encodes CASSRDRVNTEAFF.

The gene calls are TRBV2 and TRBJ2-5, with D perhaps TRBD1 (6 bases). Between the trimmed V and J ends, which lost 1 base and 5 bases, there was a span of 14 bases. This CDR3 region has 15 residues. From germline, CDR1 is SNHLY and CDR2 FYNNEI. Here the CDR3 reads CASSEGWDTGETQYF. CDR3 in DNA: TGTGCCAGCAGTGAAGGGTGGGACACAGGGGAGACCCAGTACTTC.

This rearrangement joins TRBV19 to TRBJ1-2, with D uncertain. Germline assignment: CDR1 LNHDA and CDR2 SQIVND (reference sequence). The V gene lost 3 bases and the J gene lost 2 bases, with 7 bases spanning the gap. The CDR3 loop spans 13 amino acids. The CDR3 coding sequence is TGTGCCAGTAGTATTTCGGGGAACTATGGCTACACCTTC. Its protein product is CASSISGNYGYTF.

The chain recombines TRBV20-1 with TRBJ1-1; D possibly corresponds to TRBD1 (5 bases). The V gene's germline CDR1 is DFQATT and CDR2 SNEGSKA (reference sequence). The CDR3 runs 11 residues. CDR3 amino acids: CSVYGGTEAFF. DNA for the CDR3: TGCAGCGTGTACGGGGGCACTGAAGCTTTCTTT.

The V and J genes are TRBV9 and TRBJ1-1; 7 nucleotides align to TRBD1. V was pared by 3 bases and J by 6 bases, with 8 bases of the junction left unmatched. This CDR3 is 14 amino acids long. Germline loops: CDR1 SGDLS, CDR2 YYNGEE. The CDR3 nucleotides are TGTGCCAGCAGCGCCGCGACAGGGATAGCTGAAGCTTTCTTT. It codes for CASSAATGIAEAFF.

V usage is TRBV7-9 and J usage is TRBJ1-1; the match to TRBD1 covers 9 bases. Germline lookup yields CDR1 SEHNR and CDR2 FQNEAQ (reference sequence). This CDR3 spans 14 amino acids. Unmatched junction bases numbered 5, after V lost 3 bases and J lost 6 bases. CDR3 in amino acids: CASSFGQGRAEAFF. The CDR3 nucleotides read TGTGCCAGCAGCTTCGGACAGGGGAGGGCTGAAGCTTTCTTT. The full variable domain, with the rest looked up from reference TRBV7-9 and TRBJ1-1, is DTGVSQNPRHKITKRGQNVTFRCDPISEHNRLYWYRQTLGQGPEFLTYFQNEAQLEKSRLLSDRFSAERPKGSFSTLEIQRTEQGDSAMYLCASSFGQGRAEAFFGQGTRLTVV.

The chain carries TRBV7-7 and TRBJ2-3, with D uncertain. In germline, CDR1 is SSHAT, CDR2 FNYEAQ (reference sequence). The V end lost 5 bases, the J end lost 4 bases, and 7 bases lay between the germline ends. The CDR3 has 12 amino acids. The CDR3 nucleotides are TGTGCCAGCAGCCCTATAGCAGATACGCAGTATTTT. This translates into CASSPIADTQYF. Combining the CDR3 with reference TRBV7-7 and TRBJ2-3 gives the whole variable domain GAGVSQSPRYKVTKRGQDVTLRCDPISSHATLYWYQQALGQGPEFLTYFNYEAQPDKSGLPSDRFSAERPEGSISTLTIQRTEQRDSAMYRCASSPIADTQYFGPGTRLTVL.

The chain is built from TRBV5-1 and TRBJ1-1; D might be TRBD1 (6 bases). The germline V gene has CDR1 SGHRS and CDR2 YFSETQ. Trimming removed 0 bases at V and 1 base at J, with 13 bases between. This CDR3 has 16 amino acids. The CDR3 sequence: CASSLGRGDPNTEAFF. The CDR3 bases are TGCGCCAGCAGCTTGGGCAGGGGAGACCCGAACACTGAAGCTTTCTTT.